A selection of T cell receptor beta chains follows, all from one sample in a study of T cell responses to AZD1222 COVID-19 vaccine. Some clones are missing from TCRdb's copy, which holds only in-frame ones; the method was immunoSEQ multiplex PCR. The repertoire includes around 87,000 clones, around 89% of them detected once, and roughly 2.4% sits in the top ten. This material consisted of peripheral blood, taken 28 days after the second AZD1222 dose. These receptors were taken from an adult who received the AZD1222 COVID-19 vaccine. Both conserved end residues are part of each CDR3. Fields, in order: V gene, J gene, D gene, clone size, CDR3 DNA, CDR3 protein. A D gene is named only where the DNA matches it firmly. Not all rows give a size; the values are once, few, many and, for expanded clones, a class.

V: TRBV30; J: TRBJ1-2; D: NA; size: NA; DNA: TGTGCCTCTCGACTGGGGGGCTACACCTTC; CDR3: CASRLGGYTF
V: TRBV27; J: TRBJ2-1; D: NA; size: NA; DNA: TGTGCCAGCAGTTTATTCGCTAGCTCGAGCTCCTACAATGAGCAGTTCTTC; CDR3: CASSLFASSSSYNEQFF
V: TRBV6-5; J: TRBJ2-1; D: NA; size: NA; DNA: TGTGCCAGCAGGAGGACAGTTAACAATGAGCAGTTCTTC; CDR3: CASRRTVNNEQFF
V: TRBV5-4; J: TRBJ2-7; D: NA; size: NA; DNA: TGTGCCAGCAGCCAGCAGCAAACTTTCGAGCAGTACTTC; CDR3: CASSQQQTFEQYF
V: TRBV6-2/TRBV6-3; J: TRBJ1-6; D: NA; size: NA; DNA: TGTGCCAGCAGTTACGTCGGGCAGGGAAGTTCACCCCTCCACTTT; CDR3: CASSYVGQGSSPLHF
V: TRBV10-3; J: TRBJ2-3; D: TRBD2; size: NA; DNA: TGTGCCATCAGTGATGGCGGGGGGTCCACAGATACGCAGTATTTT; CDR3: CAISDGGGSTDTQYF
V: TRBV6-2/TRBV6-3; J: TRBJ1-1; D: NA; size: NA; DNA: TGTGCCAGCAGTTACTCCCCTTGGGGGGTCGACACTGAAGCTTTCTTT; CDR3: CASSYSPWGVDTEAFF
V: TRBV7-3; J: TRBJ2-1; D: TRBD2; size: NA; DNA: TGTGCCAGCAGCCCCGGGACTAGCGGGACGAATGAGCAGTTCTTC; CDR3: CASSPGTSGTNEQFF
V: TRBV29-1; J: TRBJ2-2; D: NA; size: NA; DNA: TGCAGCGCCGGGACTGGGAGCACCAACACCGGGGAGCTGTTTTTT; CDR3: CSAGTGSTNTGELFF
V: TRBV9; J: TRBJ1-6; D: NA; size: NA; DNA: TGTGCCAGCAGCGTAGGGGACAATTCACCCCTCCACTTT; CDR3: CASSVGDNSPLHF
V: TRBV27; J: TRBJ2-7; D: NA; size: NA; DNA: TGTGCCAGCGGGCGGACTGGGTACGAGCAGTACTTC; CDR3: CASGRTGYEQYF
V: TRBV7-6; J: TRBJ2-7; D: TRBD1; size: NA; DNA: TGTGCCAGCAGCTTTGGGACAGCCTTCCACGAGCAGTACTTC; CDR3: CASSFGTAFHEQYF
V: TRBV27; J: TRBJ2-1; D: NA; size: NA; DNA: TGTGCCAGCAGTTTACCGAGCTCAGGGGTCAATGAGCAGTTCTTC; CDR3: CASSLPSSGVNEQFF
V: TRBV4-2; J: TRBJ2-3; D: NA; size: few; DNA: TGTGCCAGCAGCCGAGGGGGTCGGGGCGCAGATACGCAGTATTTT; CDR3: CASSRGGRGADTQYF
V: TRBV19; J: TRBJ2-1; D: TRBD2; size: NA; DNA: TGTGCCAGTAGTGTCACTAGCGGGAGACATGAGCAGTTCTTC; CDR3: CASSVTSGRHEQFF
V: TRBV29-1; J: TRBJ2-5; D: NA; size: NA; DNA: TGCAGCGCAGCCGGGGAGACCCAGTACTTC; CDR3: CSAAGETQYF
V: TRBV6-5; J: TRBJ1-6; D: NA; size: NA; DNA: TGTGCCAGCAGTTACAGGCCAGGGGCGAGAGCACCCCTCCACTTT; CDR3: CASSYRPGARAPLHF
V: TRBV2; J: TRBJ1-1; D: NA; size: NA; DNA: TGTGCCAGCAGTGCGACGGCGAACACTGAAGCTTTCTTT; CDR3: CASSATANTEAFF
V: TRBV7-9; J: TRBJ2-3; D: NA; size: NA; DNA: TGTGCCAGCAGCTTGCGGACGGGGGACACAGATACGCAGTATTTT; CDR3: CASSLRTGDTDTQYF
V: TRBV2; J: TRBJ2-7; D: NA; size: once; DNA: TGTGCCAGCAGACCCGGGACTTACTACGAGCAGTACTTC; CDR3: CASRPGTYYEQYF
V: TRBV5-1; J: TRBJ2-1; D: TRBD2; size: NA; DNA: TGCGCCAGCAGCGACTGGACCGGGACTAGCAATGAGCAGTTCTTC; CDR3: CASSDWTGTSNEQFF
V: TRBV9; J: TRBJ2-4; D: NA; size: NA; DNA: TGTGCCAGCAGCGTAATCATTCAGTACTTC; CDR3: CASSVIIQYF
V: TRBV6-1; J: TRBJ2-7; D: NA; size: once; DNA: TGTGCCAGCAGTGAAGGGCGGAACTACGAGCAGTACTTC; CDR3: CASSEGRNYEQYF
V: TRBV27; J: TRBJ1-1; D: NA; size: NA; DNA: TGTGCCAGCAGTTTTGCGGGGATAAACACTGAAGCTTTCTTT; CDR3: CASSFAGINTEAFF
V: TRBV7-8; J: TRBJ1-4; D: TRBD1; size: NA; DNA: TGTGCCAGCAGCTTAGCGGGGGCGGGCCAGGGGGCCGGAAAACTGTTTTTT; CDR3: CASSLAGAGQGAGKLFF
V: TRBV2; J: TRBJ2-5; D: TRBD1; size: once; DNA: TGTGCCAGCAGTGATTGGGGACAGGGGTGGGAGACCCAGTACTTC; CDR3: CASSDWGQGWETQYF
V: TRBV2; J: TRBJ2-7; D: TRBD1; size: NA; DNA: TGTGCCAGCAAGGGACAGGAGGGCTACGAGCAGTACTTC; CDR3: CASKGQEGYEQYF
V: TRBV7-8; J: TRBJ1-4; D: NA; size: once; DNA: TGTGCCAGCAGAGGGGACGGTAATGAAAAACTGTTTTTT; CDR3: CASRGDGNEKLFF
V: TRBV6-5; J: TRBJ1-4; D: NA; size: NA; DNA: TGTGCCAGCAGTATACAGGGACTGGGTGAAAAACTGTTTTTT; CDR3: CASSIQGLGEKLFF
V: TRBV29-1; J: TRBJ2-1; D: TRBD2; size: NA; DNA: TGCAGCGTTGAAGCTAGCGGGAGCTATGAGCAGTTCTTC; CDR3: CSVEASGSYEQFF
V: TRBV9; J: TRBJ1-5; D: NA; size: NA; DNA: TGTGCCAGCAGCAACCGACAAATCTGCAATCAGCCCCAGCATTTT; CDR3: CASSNRQICNQPQHF
V: TRBV6-1; J: TRBJ1-2; D: NA; size: NA; DNA: TGTGCCAGCAGTGAATACCTGTCTAACTATGGCTACACCTTC; CDR3: CASSEYLSNYGYTF
V: TRBV7-3; J: TRBJ2-1; D: TRBD2; size: NA; DNA: TGTGCCAGCAGCACCGGGACTAGCAGTAATGAGCAGTTCTTC; CDR3: CASSTGTSSNEQFF
V: TRBV11-1; J: TRBJ2-3; D: NA; size: NA; DNA: TGTGCCAGCAGCTTATGGGGGCCGAGCACAGATACGCAGTATTTT; CDR3: CASSLWGPSTDTQYF
V: TRBV9; J: TRBJ1-1; D: TRBD1; size: NA; DNA: TGTGCCAGCAGCTTCGGGACAGGGAACACTGAAGCTTTCTTT; CDR3: CASSFGTGNTEAFF
V: TRBV6-5; J: TRBJ2-1; D: NA; size: NA; DNA: TGTGCCAGCAGTTACTCGGGGGTCCACAATGAGCAGTTCTTC; CDR3: CASSYSGVHNEQFF
V: TRBV12-3/TRBV12-4; J: TRBJ2-1; D: NA; size: NA; DNA: TGTGCCAGCAGCTGGGGCGACAATGAGCAGTTCTTC; CDR3: CASSWGDNEQFF
V: TRBV30; J: TRBJ2-7; D: NA; size: NA; DNA: TGTGCCTGGAGTGTAGATCACCGAGGGGGTTTAAACTACGAGCAGTACTTC; CDR3: CAWSVDHRGGLNYEQYF
V: TRBV12-3/TRBV12-4; J: TRBJ1-2; D: TRBD1; size: NA; DNA: TGTGCCAGCAGGTCGGACAGGGGGGAGGGATACACCTTC; CDR3: CASRSDRGEGYTF
V: TRBV30; J: TRBJ2-3; D: NA; size: NA; DNA: TGTGCCTGGACTTCAGGGGCCTACACAGATACGCAGTATTTT; CDR3: CAWTSGAYTDTQYF
V: TRBV7-9; J: TRBJ2-7; D: NA; size: NA; DNA: TGTGCCAGCAGGGCGGGACTCAGCTCCTACGAGCAGTACTTC; CDR3: CASRAGLSSYEQYF
V: TRBV19; J: TRBJ1-1; D: TRBD1; size: NA; DNA: TGTGCCAGTAATGCCCACCAGGGGGTCAACACTGAAGCTTTCTTT; CDR3: CASNAHQGVNTEAFF
V: TRBV9; J: TRBJ1-1; D: NA; size: NA; DNA: TGTGCCAGCGCGTCGCAAGGGGGCACTGAAGCTTTCTTT; CDR3: CASASQGGTEAFF
V: TRBV6-5; J: TRBJ1-6; D: NA; size: NA; DNA: TGTGCCAGCACCCCTGACCGCTGGGATTCACCCCTCCACTTT; CDR3: CASTPDRWDSPLHF
V: TRBV28; J: TRBJ2-7; D: NA; size: once; DNA: TGTGCCAGCAGCTTAACTGCGGGTAGCTCCGAGCAGTACTTC; CDR3: CASSLTAGSSEQYF